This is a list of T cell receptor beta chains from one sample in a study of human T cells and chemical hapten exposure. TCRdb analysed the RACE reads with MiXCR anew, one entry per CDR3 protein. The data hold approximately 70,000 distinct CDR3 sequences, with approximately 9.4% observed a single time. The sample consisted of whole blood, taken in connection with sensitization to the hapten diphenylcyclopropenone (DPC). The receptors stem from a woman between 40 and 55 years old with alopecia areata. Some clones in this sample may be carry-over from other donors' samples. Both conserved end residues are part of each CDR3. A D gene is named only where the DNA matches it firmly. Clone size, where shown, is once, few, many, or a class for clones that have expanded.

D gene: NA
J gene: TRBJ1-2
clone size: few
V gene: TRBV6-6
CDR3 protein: CASSYSPDRRYGYTF
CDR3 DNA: TGTGCCAGCAGTTACTCTCCCGACAGAAGATATGGCTACACCTTC

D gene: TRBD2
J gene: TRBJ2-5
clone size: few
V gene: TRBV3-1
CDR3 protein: CASSHSGVPKETQYF
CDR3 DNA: TGTGCCAGCAGCCATAGCGGGGTCCCCAAAGAGACCCAGTACTTC

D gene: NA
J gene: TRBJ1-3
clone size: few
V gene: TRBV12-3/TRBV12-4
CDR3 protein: CASSPRRVSFGNTIYF
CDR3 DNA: TGTGCCAGCAGTCCCCGCAGGGTTTCGTTTGGAAACACCATATATTTT

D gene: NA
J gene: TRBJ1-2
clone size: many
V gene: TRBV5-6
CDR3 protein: CASSLAQGARYGYTF
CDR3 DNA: TGTGCCAGCAGCTTGGCACAGGGCGCTCGCTATGGCTACACCTTC

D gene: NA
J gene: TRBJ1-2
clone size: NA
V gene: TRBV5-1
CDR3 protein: CASSLEGSPYGYTF
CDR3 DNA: TGCGCCAGCAGCTTGGAAGGCAGCCCGTACGGCTACACCTTC

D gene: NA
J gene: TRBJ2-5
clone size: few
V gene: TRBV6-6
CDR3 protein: CASRAEVETQYF
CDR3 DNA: TGTGCCAGCCGTGCGGAAGTGGAGACCCAGTACTTC

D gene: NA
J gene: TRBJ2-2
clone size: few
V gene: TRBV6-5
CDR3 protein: CASVGTNTGELFF
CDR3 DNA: TGTGCCAGCGTGGGGACCAACACCGGGGAGCTGTTTTTT

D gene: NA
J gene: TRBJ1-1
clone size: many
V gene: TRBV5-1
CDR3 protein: CASSLVGLNTEAFF
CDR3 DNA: TGCGCCAGCAGCTTGGTCGGACTGAACACTGAAGCTTTCTTT

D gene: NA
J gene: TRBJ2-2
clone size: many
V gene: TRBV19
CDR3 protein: CASSIDPRMNGELFF
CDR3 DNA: TGTGCCAGTAGTATAGATCCCCGGATGAACGGGGAGCTGTTTTTT

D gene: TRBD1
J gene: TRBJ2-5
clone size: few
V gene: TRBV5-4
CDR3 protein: CASSLIITGTGIGETQYF
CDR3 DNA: TGTGCCAGCAGCTTGATTATTACCGGGACAGGGATAGGAGAGACCCAGTACTTC

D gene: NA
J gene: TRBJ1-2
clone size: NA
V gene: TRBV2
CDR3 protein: CASSSQGSGPGGYTF
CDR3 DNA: TGTGCCAGCAGTAGTCAAGGGTCGGGTCCGGGAGGCTACACCTTC

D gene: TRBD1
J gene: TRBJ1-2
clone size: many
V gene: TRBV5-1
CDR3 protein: CASSWISGTGGGYTF
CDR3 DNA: TGCGCCAGCAGCTGGATTTCCGGGACAGGGGGTGGCTACACCTTC

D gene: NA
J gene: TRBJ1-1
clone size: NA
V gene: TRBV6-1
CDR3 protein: CASSPTRMNTEAFF
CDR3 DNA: TGTGCCAGCAGCCCCACACGTATGAACACTGAAGCTTTCTTT

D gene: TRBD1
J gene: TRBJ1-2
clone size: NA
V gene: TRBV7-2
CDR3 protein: CASSLDPGQGWGYTF
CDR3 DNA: TGTGCCAGCAGCTTAGATCCGGGACAGGGTTGGGGCTACACCTTC

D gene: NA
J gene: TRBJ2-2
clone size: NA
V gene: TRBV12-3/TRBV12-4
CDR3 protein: CASSTGTPTGELFF
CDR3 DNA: TGTGCCAGCAGTACCGGGACACCTACCGGGGAGCTGTTTTTT

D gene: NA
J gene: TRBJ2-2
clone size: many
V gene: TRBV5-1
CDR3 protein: CASSWGVHTGELFF
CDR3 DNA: TGCGCCAGCAGCTGGGGGGTTCACACCGGGGAGCTGTTTTTT

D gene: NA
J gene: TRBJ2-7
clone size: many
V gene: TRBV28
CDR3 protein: CASSFHEQYF
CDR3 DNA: TGTGCCAGCAGTTTCCACGAGCAGTACTTC

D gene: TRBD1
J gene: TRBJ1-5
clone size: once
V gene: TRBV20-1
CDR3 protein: CSARTGILPQHF
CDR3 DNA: TGCAGTGCCCGGACAGGGATCCTGCCCCAGCATTTT

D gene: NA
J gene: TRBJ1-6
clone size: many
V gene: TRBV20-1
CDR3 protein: CSASPGPLWSYNSPLHF
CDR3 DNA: TGCAGTGCTAGTCCCGGGCCCCTGTGGTCCTATAATTCACCCCTCCACTTT

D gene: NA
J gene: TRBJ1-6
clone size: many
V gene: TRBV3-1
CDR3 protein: CASSQDPGSSPLHF
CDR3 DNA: TGTGCCAGCAGCCAGGACCCAGGAAGTTCACCCCTCCACTTT

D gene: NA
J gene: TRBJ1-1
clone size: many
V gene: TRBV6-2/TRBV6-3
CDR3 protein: CASSRGDSRREAFF
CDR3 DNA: TGTGCCAGCAGCCGGGGGGATTCTAGACGTGAAGCTTTCTTT

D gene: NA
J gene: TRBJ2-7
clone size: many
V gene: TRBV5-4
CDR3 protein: CASSSERAQFREQYF
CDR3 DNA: TGTGCCAGCAGCTCCGAACGGGCCCAGTTTCGCGAGCAGTACTTC

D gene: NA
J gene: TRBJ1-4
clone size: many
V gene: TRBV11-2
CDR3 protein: CASSADRRQFQKLFF
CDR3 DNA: TGTGCCAGCAGCGCCGACAGGAGGCAGTTCCAAAAACTGTTTTTT

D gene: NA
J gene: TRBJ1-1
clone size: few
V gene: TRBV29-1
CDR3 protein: CSVLLSVNTEAFF
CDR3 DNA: TGCAGCGTCCTTCTTAGCGTGAACACTGAAGCTTTCTTT

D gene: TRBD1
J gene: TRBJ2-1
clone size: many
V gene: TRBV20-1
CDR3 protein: CSARPTGAHEQFF
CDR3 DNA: TGCAGTGCTAGACCGACAGGGGCCCATGAGCAGTTCTTC

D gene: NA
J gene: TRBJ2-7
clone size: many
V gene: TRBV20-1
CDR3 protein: CSATRYEQYF
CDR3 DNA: TGCAGTGCTACCCGGTACGAGCAGTACTTC

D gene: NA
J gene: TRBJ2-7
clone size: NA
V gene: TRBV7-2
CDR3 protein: CASSLVRGGYEQYF
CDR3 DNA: TGTGCCAGCAGCTTAGTTAGAGGGGGATACGAGCAGTACTTC

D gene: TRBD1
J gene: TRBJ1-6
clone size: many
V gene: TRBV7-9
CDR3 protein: CASNTDREYNSPLHF
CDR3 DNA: TGTGCCAGCAACACCGACAGGGAATATAATTCACCCCTCCACTTT

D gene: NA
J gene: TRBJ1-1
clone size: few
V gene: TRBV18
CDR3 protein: CASSQGPNTEAFF
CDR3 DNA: TGTGCCAGCTCACAAGGGCCGAACACTGAAGCTTTCTTT

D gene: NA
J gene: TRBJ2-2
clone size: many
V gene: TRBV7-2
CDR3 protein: CASSWALGTELFF
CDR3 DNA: TGTGCCAGCAGCTGGGCACTGGGAACGGAGCTGTTTTTT

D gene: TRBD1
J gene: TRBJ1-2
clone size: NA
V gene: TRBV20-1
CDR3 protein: CSDITGGYGYTF
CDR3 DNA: TGCAGTGATATAACAGGGGGCTATGGCTACACCTTC

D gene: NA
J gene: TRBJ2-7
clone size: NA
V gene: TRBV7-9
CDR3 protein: CATGAAEAYEQYF
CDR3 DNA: TGTGCCACCGGGGCAGCGGAAGCCTACGAGCAGTACTTC

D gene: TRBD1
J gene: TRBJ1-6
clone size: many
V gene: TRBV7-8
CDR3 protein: CASSGQGSSPLHF
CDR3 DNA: TGTGCCAGCTCGGGACAGGGGTCTTCACCCCTCCACTTT

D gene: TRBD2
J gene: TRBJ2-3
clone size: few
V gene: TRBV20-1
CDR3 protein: CSALVTSGGSQNTQYF
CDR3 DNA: TGCAGTGCCCTGGTTACTAGCGGGGGGTCCCAGAATACGCAGTATTTT

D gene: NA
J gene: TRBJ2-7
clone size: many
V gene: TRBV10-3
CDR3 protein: CAISESRQGTYEQYF
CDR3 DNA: TGTGCCATCAGTGAAAGCCGCCAGGGGACCTACGAGCAGTACTTC

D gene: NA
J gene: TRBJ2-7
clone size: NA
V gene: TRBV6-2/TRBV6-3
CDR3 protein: CASTGTGEPTSQYF
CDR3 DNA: TGTGCCAGCACAGGAACAGGAGAACCTACGAGCCAGTACTTC

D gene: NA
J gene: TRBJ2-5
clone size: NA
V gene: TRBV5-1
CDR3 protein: CASSPGTAQETQYF
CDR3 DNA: TGCGCCAGCAGCCCGGGGACGGCTCAAGAGACCCAGTACTTC

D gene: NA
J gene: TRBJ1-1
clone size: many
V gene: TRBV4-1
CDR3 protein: CASSQVQTAEAFF
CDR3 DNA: TGCGCCAGCAGCCAAGTTCAAACAGCGGAAGCTTTCTTT

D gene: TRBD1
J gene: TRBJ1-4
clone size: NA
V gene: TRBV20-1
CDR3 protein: CSASGGGLGEKLFF
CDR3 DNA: TGCAGTGCTAGTGGAGGGGGCCTTGGAGAAAAACTGTTTTTT

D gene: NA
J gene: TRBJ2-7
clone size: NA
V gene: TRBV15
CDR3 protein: CATSRDLATYEQYF
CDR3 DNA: TGTGCCACCAGCAGAGATTTGGCCACCTACGAGCAGTACTTC

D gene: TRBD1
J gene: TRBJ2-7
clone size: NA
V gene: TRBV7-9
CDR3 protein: CASSPRTGFYEQYF
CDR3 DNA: TGTGCCAGCAGCCCTCGGACAGGTTTCTACGAGCAGTACTTC

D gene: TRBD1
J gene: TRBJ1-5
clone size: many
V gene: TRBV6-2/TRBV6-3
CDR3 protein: CASSYSGGTDSQPQHF
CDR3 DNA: TGTGCCAGCAGTTATTCAGGCGGGACAGATTCACAACCCCAGCATTTT

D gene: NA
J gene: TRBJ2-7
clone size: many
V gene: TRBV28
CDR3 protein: CASRLGGAYEQYF
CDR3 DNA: TGTGCCAGCAGGTTGGGGGGCGCCTACGAGCAGTACTTC

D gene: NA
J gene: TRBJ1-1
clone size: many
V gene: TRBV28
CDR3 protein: CASSTGVNTEAFF
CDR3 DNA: TGTGCCAGCAGTACGGGGGTGAACACTGAAGCTTTCTTT

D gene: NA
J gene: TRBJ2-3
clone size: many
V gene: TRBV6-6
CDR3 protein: CASRRGGGGTDTQYF
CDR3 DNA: TGTGCCAGCAGGCGGGGAGGTGGAGGGACAGATACGCAGTATTTT

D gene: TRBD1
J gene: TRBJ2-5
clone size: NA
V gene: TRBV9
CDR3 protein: CASSTQGAAETQYF
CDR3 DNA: TGTGCCAGCAGCACACAGGGGGCGGCAGAGACCCAGTACTTC

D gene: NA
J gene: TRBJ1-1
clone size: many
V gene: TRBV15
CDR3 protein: CATSRDAGVRTEAFF
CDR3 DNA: TGTGCCACCAGCAGAGATGCTGGGGTGAGGACTGAAGCTTTCTTT

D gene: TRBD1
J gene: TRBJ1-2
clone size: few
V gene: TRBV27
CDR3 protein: CASSLSGTGGFNYGYTF
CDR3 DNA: TGTGCCAGCAGTTTAAGTGGGACAGGGGGTTTCAACTATGGCTACACCTTC

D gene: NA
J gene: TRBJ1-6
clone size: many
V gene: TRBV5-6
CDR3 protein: CASSRGVIGSPLHF
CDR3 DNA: TGTGCCAGCAGTCGGGGAGTGATTGGTTCACCCCTCCACTTT

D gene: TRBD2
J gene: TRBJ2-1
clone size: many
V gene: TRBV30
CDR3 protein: CAWSALAGKYNEQFF
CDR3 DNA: TGTGCCTGGAGTGCACTAGCGGGGAAATACAATGAGCAGTTCTTC

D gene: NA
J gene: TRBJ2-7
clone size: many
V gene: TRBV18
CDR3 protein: CASSPILGYEQYF
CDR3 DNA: TGTGCCAGCTCACCAATCCTCGGCTACGAGCAGTACTTC

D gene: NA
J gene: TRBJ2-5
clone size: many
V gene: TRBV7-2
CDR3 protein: CASSLAGTFQETQYF
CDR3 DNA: TGTGCCAGCAGCTTGGCGGGGACCTTCCAAGAGACCCAGTACTTC

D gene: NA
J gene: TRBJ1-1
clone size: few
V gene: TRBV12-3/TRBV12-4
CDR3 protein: CASRQLTTEAFF
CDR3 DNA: TGTGCCAGTCGACAGCTTACCACTGAAGCTTTCTTT

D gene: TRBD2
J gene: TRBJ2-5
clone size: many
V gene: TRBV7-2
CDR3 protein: CASSWSLSGGSGAQYF
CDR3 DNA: TGTGCCAGCAGCTGGTCCCTTAGCGGGGGGTCCGGGGCCCAGTACTTC

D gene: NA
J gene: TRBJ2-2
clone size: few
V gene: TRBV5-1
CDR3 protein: CASSLGMTTGELFF
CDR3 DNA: TGCGCCAGCAGCTTGGGGATGACCACCGGGGAGCTGTTTTTT

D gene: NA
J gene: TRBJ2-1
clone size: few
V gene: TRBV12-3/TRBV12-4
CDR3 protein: CASTSQGTGSYNEQFF
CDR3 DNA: TGTGCCAGCACCTCCCAGGGGACCGGCTCCTACAATGAGCAGTTCTTC

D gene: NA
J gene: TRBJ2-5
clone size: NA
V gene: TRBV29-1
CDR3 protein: CSVGQPHGIGETQYF
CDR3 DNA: TGCAGCGTGGGACAACCACACGGGATTGGAGAGACCCAGTACTTC